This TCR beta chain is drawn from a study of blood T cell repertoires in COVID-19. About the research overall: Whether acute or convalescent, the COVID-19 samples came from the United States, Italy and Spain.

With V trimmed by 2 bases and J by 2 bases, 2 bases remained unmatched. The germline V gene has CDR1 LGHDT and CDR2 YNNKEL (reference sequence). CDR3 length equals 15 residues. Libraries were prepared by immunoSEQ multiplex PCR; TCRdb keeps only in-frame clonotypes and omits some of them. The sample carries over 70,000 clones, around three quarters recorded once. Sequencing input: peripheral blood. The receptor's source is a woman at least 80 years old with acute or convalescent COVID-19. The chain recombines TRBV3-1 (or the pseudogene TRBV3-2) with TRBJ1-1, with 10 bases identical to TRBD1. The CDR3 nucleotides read TGTGCCAGCAGCCAACCGACAGGGGGCAACACTGAAGCTTTCTTT. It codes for CASSQPTGGNTEAFF.